The present T cell receptor beta chain was sequenced within a study of blood T cell repertoires in COVID-19. About the study: The origin of the acute and convalescent COVID-19 samples was the United States, Italy and Spain. The cDNA or gDNA used as material had been derived from T cells, B-cell-depleted T cells, or PBMCs.

With 6 bases removed from V and 0 bases from J, the gap between germline ends came to 8 bases. This CDR3 comprises 13 residues. Germline CDR1 is SGHKS and CDR2 is YYEKEE (reference sequence). Sequencing was performed with immunoSEQ multiplex PCR; in TCRdb, only in-frame clones are kept and a portion is missing. The sample lists around 99,000 clones, roughly 75% occurring once. This chain uses TRBV5-5 with TRBJ2-3; no clear D gene. Sequenced input: peripheral blood. This TCR derives from a man aged 45-65 years who had recovered from COVID-19. CDR3 sequence reads: CASTLSSTDTQYF. CDR3 DNA sequence: TGTGCCAGCACCCTATCAAGCACAGATACGCAGTATTTT.